This entry lists 5 T cell receptor beta chains sequenced from one sample in a study of CD8+ T cells in alopecia areata (dated by TCRdb to between 2017 and 2018). Interpreted using the paper, the treatment or condition label stands for: oral pan-JAK inhibitor, 5-10 mg twice daily. The library was produced with the immunoSEQ multiplex PCR assay. RNA was extracted from all samples and reverse transcribed into cDNA, which served as template for TCR sequencing. TCRdb stores this immuneACCESS table with in-frame sequences only. Part of the clones is absent; in the studies checked, under half of the shortfall reflects unresolved V genes, and no reason is known for the rest. Within this sample are about 190,000 clones, with around three fifths of them counted one time only. The ten largest clonotypes hold about 1.3% of the sample. The sample was CD4+ T cells sorted from blood, taken around week 50, from a patient treated with tofacitinib. The receptor source for this set is a human donor with alopecia areata.

The chain has TRBV30 and TRBJ2-4; D is ambiguous. This CDR3 is built from 16 residues. Germline V CDR1 and CDR2: GTSNPN, SVGIG (reference sequence). Trimming stripped 0 bases from V and 1 base from J, with 13 bases between. In DNA, the CDR3 is TGTGCCTGGAGTGTAATATCCCCTGGGGCCAAAAACATTCAGTACTTC. It encodes CAWSVISPGAKNIQYF.

This clone turned up a few times. J is TRBJ2-4 and V is TRBV30, with 12 bases matching TRBD1. This CDR3 has 18 amino acids. From germline, CDR1 is GTSNPN and CDR2 SVGIG (reference sequence). V lost 5 bases to trimming and J lost 0 bases; unmatched junction nucleotides: 11. For the CDR3, the DNA is TGTGCCTGGGCCGGGACAGGGGGCCGGCAACTAGCCAAAAACATTCAGTACTTC. It is translated as CAWAGTGGRQLAKNIQYF.

The chain recombines TRBV28 with TRBJ2-1, with 8 nucleotides matching TRBD2. The trim removed 4 bases at V and 9 bases at J, leaving 8 bases unmatched. The CDR3 runs to 14 residues. Germline V gene sequence: CDR1 MDHEN, CDR2 SYDVKM. This CDR3 reads CASSSGTSIREQFF. The CDR3 bases are TGTGCCAGCAGTTCCGGGACTAGTATTCGTGAGCAGTTCTTC.

This clone showed up just a few times. V gene TRBV15 combines with J gene TRBJ2-5; TRBD1 might be the D (6 bases). This CDR3 is 13 amino acids long. V was pared by 5 bases and J by 5 bases, with 12 bases between. From germline, CDR1 is LNHNV and CDR2 YYDKDF (reference sequence). The CDR3 DNA sequence: TGTGCCACCAGCGGACAGTCCGGCGAGACCCAGTACTTC. It specifies CATSGQSGETQYF.

This clone was seen a few times. This chain connects TRBV5-1 to TRBJ2-3; D ambiguous. Per germline, CDR1 SGHRS and CDR2 YFSETQ. V gave up 4 bases and J gave up 1 base, with 13 bases separating them. This CDR3 spans 15 amino acids. The CDR3 sequence: CASSLRSLGTDTQYF. The CDR3 DNA is TGCGCCAGCAGCCTCAGGAGTTTGGGCACAGATACGCAGTATTTT.